The 17 T cell receptor beta chains given below trace back to one sample, sequenced in a study of cytomegalovirus exposure and HLA in healthy donors. PCR was performed using 60 Vbeta and 13 Jbeta primers. The assay was immunoSEQ multiplex PCR, and TCRdb's table has in-frame clones only and misses some. The profile shows about 150,000 clones, 80% of them singletons. Sequenced sample: PBMCs. The source of these receptors is a middle-aged woman in good health and CMV-seropositive.

The chain couples TRBV28 to TRBJ2-6; tentative D call: TRBD2 (6 bases). With 5 bases removed from V and 2 bases from J, the gap between germline ends came to 13 bases. CDR3 length: 16 residues. CDR1 and CDR2 from the germline V gene are MDHEN and SYDVKM. The CDR3 coding sequence is TGTGCCAGCAGTGAAAGGGGCGGGACTGGGGCCAACGTCCTGACTTTC. This codes for CASSERGGTGANVLTF.

This sequence joins TRBV6-1 and TRBJ2-7; 13 nucleotides line up with TRBD2. Germline V gene lookup returns CDR1 MNHNS and CDR2 SASEGT. This CDR3 contains 15 residues. V was pared by 6 bases and J by 2 bases, with 4 bases of the junction left unmatched. CDR3 sequence reads: CASSVLAGGPYEQYF. The DNA of the CDR3 is TGTGCCAGCAGCGTACTAGCGGGAGGGCCCTACGAGCAGTACTTC.

The chain couples TRBV11-2 to TRBJ2-2, with D perhaps TRBD1 (6 bases). The V gene's germline CDR1 is SGHAT and CDR2 FQNNGV. CDR3 length: 15 residues. Trimming took off 5 bases at V and 4 bases at J, with 14 bases between the two ends. DNA for the CDR3: TGTGCCAGCAGCCGTACAGGGTCCCTCACCGGGGAGCTGTTTTTT. It is translated as CASSRTGSLTGELFF.

The chain uses TRBV30 and TRBJ2-7, with TRBD2 matching 10 bases. The CDR3 length is 13 residues. Trimming cost V 3 bases and J 9 bases; bases outside gene matches: 8. Germline loops: CDR1 GTSNPN, CDR2 SVGIG (reference sequence). CDR3 sequence: CAWSTSSSGGQYF. The CDR3 DNA reads TGTGCCTGGAGCACCTCCTCTAGCGGGGGGCAGTACTTC.

The gene calls are TRBV28 and TRBJ1-1; TRBD1 matches at 7 bases. This CDR3 contains 14 residues. Germline V gene data show CDR1 as MDHEN and CDR2 as SYDVKM. The junction had 3 bases not matched to a gene; V was cut back by 5 bases and J by 0 bases. In DNA form, the CDR3 reads TGTGCCAGCAGTCTAGGGACAGTGAACACTGAAGCTTTCTTT. Protein sequence: CASSLGTVNTEAFF.

The chain employs TRBV5-1 and TRBJ2-7, with 7 bases fitting TRBD1. The germline gives CDR1 SGHRS, CDR2 YFSETQ. The CDR3 has 14 amino acids. The V gene end was trimmed by 4 bases and the J gene end by 1 base; junction bases not matched to a gene: 5. Written as DNA, the CDR3 is TGCGCCAGCAGCGTACGACAGGGTTCCTACGAGCAGTACTTC. Its protein is CASSVRQGSYEQYF.

This clone appeared once. This chain uses TRBV6-6 with TRBJ2-3, with 11 nucleotides matching TRBD2. Germline V gene lookup returns CDR1 MNHNY and CDR2 SVGAGI (reference sequence). CDR3 length: 15 residues. The V segment lost 6 bases and the J segment 4 bases; nucleotides outside the gene matches: 6. The CDR3 loop reads CASRSLAGGSDTQYF. The CDR3, as DNA: TGTGCCAGCAGGTCCCTAGCGGGAGGTTCAGATACGCAGTATTTT.

The chain recombines TRBV19 with TRBJ2-2; D is unclear. The CDR3 has 14 amino acids. CDR1 LNHDA and CDR2 SQIVND come from the germline V gene (reference sequence). The V gene lost 5 bases and the J gene lost 4 bases, with 11 bases spanning the gap. The CDR3 DNA follows: TGTGCCAGTAGTCAGTTCCTCCCCACCGGGGAGCTGTTTTTT. Protein product: CASSQFLPTGELFF.

CDR3 bases: TGTGCCAGTAGTATAGGACAGGGGAAAGCCTACGAGCAGTACTTC. Encoded protein: CASSIGQGKAYEQYF. The rearrangement joins TRBV19 to TRBJ2-7; TRBD1 aligns across 8 bases. The V gene's germline CDR1 is LNHDA and CDR2 SQIVND (reference sequence). The CDR3 has 15 residues. V gave up 1 base and J gave up 2 bases; unmatched junction bases: 4.

The CDR3 nucleotides read TGTGCCTGGAGTTACCCTCTAGCAAGCTCCTACAATGAGCAGTTCTTC. Amino acid sequence: CAWSYPLASSYNEQFF. This chain joins TRBV30 and TRBJ2-1; the D gene is possibly TRBD2 (5 bases). Germline V CDR1 and CDR2: GTSNPN, SVGIG (reference sequence). The CDR3 spans 16 residues. The ends were cut back, 2 bases at V and 0 bases at J, with 14 bases in the middle.

V is TRBV9 and J is TRBJ2-5; 11 bases are shared with TRBD2. Losses at the gene ends were 5 bases for V and 2 bases for J; bases not matched to a gene: 20. The CDR3 runs 20 residues. The germline gives CDR1 SGDLS, CDR2 YYNGEE. The CDR3 loop is CASRGLKLAGEFGMQETQYF. The DNA for the CDR3 is TGTGCCAGCAGAGGACTCAAACTAGCGGGAGAGTTCGGGATGCAAGAGACCCAGTACTTC.

This clone came up a few times. This chain connects TRBV30 to TRBJ2-7, with 9 bases lining up with TRBD1. The V segment lost 1 base and the J segment 2 bases; nucleotides outside the gene matches: 3. The germline V gene has CDR1 GTSNPN and CDR2 SVGIG (reference sequence). This CDR3 contains 14 residues. The CDR3 loop reads CAWSEDRGPYEQYF. CDR3 DNA: TGTGCCTGGAGTGAGGACAGGGGCCCCTACGAGCAGTACTTC.

This clone has only a few counts. The V call is TRBV18, the J call TRBJ2-7, with 14 bases fitting TRBD2. The germline gives CDR1 KGHSH, CDR2 LQKENI. With V trimmed by 4 bases and J by 2 bases, 13 bases remained unmatched. The CDR3 consists of 19 residues. CDR3 sequence: CASSLSTGLAGGHPYEQYF. CDR3 sequence (DNA): TGTGCCAGCTCACTCTCAACCGGACTAGCGGGAGGCCACCCCTACGAGCAGTACTTC.

The V and J genes are TRBV9 and TRBJ1-1; no clear D. The CDR3 sequence is 15 residues long. Germline V CDR1 and CDR2: SGDLS, YYNGEE. V was clipped by 2 bases and J by 1 base, with 12 bases between them. CDR3 amino acids: CASSVGHRSNTEAFF. Written as DNA, the CDR3 is TGTGCCAGCAGCGTGGGCCACAGATCGAACACTGAAGCTTTCTTT.

The V and J genes are TRBV6-5 and TRBJ2-1, with 9 bases identical to TRBD2. V was clipped by 4 bases and J by 2 bases; unmatched bases: 6. Germline V gives CDR1 MNHEY, CDR2 SVGAGI. This CDR3 is built from 16 residues. The CDR3 nucleotides read TGTGCCAGCAGTTGGGCGGCGGGAGGGGCCTACAATGAGCAGTTCTTC. It yields the protein CASSWAAGGAYNEQFF.

The V and J genes are TRBV30 and TRBJ1-5; weak D call: TRBD1 (6 bases). There are 13 residues in the CDR3. Germline CDR1 and CDR2: GTSNPN and SVGIG (reference sequence). V gave up 2 bases and J gave up 6 bases, with 11 bases separating them. The CDR3 DNA reads TGTGCCTGGAGTCAAGGGGGGGGTCAGCCCCAGCATTTT. It encodes CAWSQGGGQPQHF.

The rearrangement joins TRBV2 to TRBJ2-5, with a possible D match to TRBD2 (6 bases). CDR3 length: 12 residues. V was trimmed by 1 base and J by 14 bases, leaving 14 bases between them. Germline values: CDR1 SNHLY, CDR2 FYNNEI. The CDR3 sequence is CASSEELAPSYF. The CDR3 coding sequence is TGTGCCAGCAGTGAAGAACTAGCCCCATCTTACTTC.